This T cell receptor (beta chain) derives from a study of blood T cell repertoires in COVID-19 (dated by TCRdb to 2020 to 2022). In the study overall: Samples covering the acute and convalescent phases of COVID-19 were provided by collaborators in the United States, Italy and Spain. The prospective study material was composed of cDNA or gDNA derived from T cells, B-cell-depleted T cells, or PBMCs. Deeply sampled blood TCRbeta repertoires from subjects exposed to, actively infected with, or recovered from COVID-19 were included in the dataset. The repertoires were released in a freely available public database meant as a resource for research on the immune response to SARS-CoV-2. Samples came from the ongoing ImmuneRACE study (first 160 participants) plus 1,254 subjects from 6 global collaborators. Sample metadata almost always included a de-identified subject ID, COVID-19 status, age in years and sex. HLA class I and class II types, where available, came from metadata supplied by the sample provider rather than from assay-based typing. What the authors observed across the whole study: The quantity of clinical and demographic metadata differed by source and by participant and was supplied without curation.

TCRbeta CDR3 regions were amplified from genomic DNA using the immunoSEQ Assay, a bias-controlled multiplex PCR. In the original analysis: Within the assay, amplification of reference gene primers was used to estimate how many nucleated cells each sample contained. Sequence reads were collapsed and filtered to measure the absolute abundance of every unique TCRbeta CDR3 rearrangement. For each sample, productive Simpson clonality was calculated by taking the square root of Simpson's diversity index across productive rearrangements. The immuneACCESS repertoire file appears here via TCRdb, limited to in-frame rearrangements. These files lack a portion of the clones; in checked studies, under half of the deficit traces to unresolved V genes, and the cause of the others is not known. Clonal size and the V and J genes are those of that table, whereas D and trimming came from the DNA. The sample has 52,000 or so clones on record, just over 85% of them singletons. Around 27% of the sample is in the top ten clones.

Regarding this clone: Its binding antigen is unknown. Base-call qualities are not available, and no considerably larger clone is one nucleotide away.

Each collaborating institution followed its own protocols to collect whole blood in K2EDTA tubes. For TCRbeta analysis, collaborators shipped samples as frozen whole blood, isolated PBMCs, or DNA extracted from either of those sample types. The clonotype originates from a human donor in a cohort sampled during active COVID-19. The sequencing input was peripheral blood.

The DNA sequence is as follows: TGTGCCAGCAGGCCCGCGGGAAACTCCTACGAGCAGTACTTC. It translates to CASRPAGNSYEQYF. The chain is assembled from TRBV6-5 and TRBJ2-7; tentative D gene TRBD2, with 6 bases matching. The V and J ends are trimmed by 6 bases and 0 bases, leaving 12 bases between them. CDR3 length: 14 amino acids, cysteine to phenylalanine. Only the CDR3 DNA is retained, 42 bases long and in frame from the first base. The germline V gene gives CDR1 as MNHEY and CDR2 as SVGAGI.